These T cell receptor beta chains were read from a single sample in a study of siplizumab effects on memory and regulatory T cells. TCRdb's copy holds only in-frame clones and misses some; the assay was immunoSEQ multiplex PCR. This sample has approximately 50,000 clones, with over 85% found just once. Sequenced input: CD8+ T cells sorted from blood. Receptor source: a human donor in good health. Each CDR3 is given with its conserved first and last residue. A D gene is named only where the DNA matches it firmly. Rows give clone size only sometimes, using once, few, many, or a class for an expanded clone.

TRBV6-4	NA	TRBJ2-3	TRBD1	TGTGCCAGCAGTGACTCGGGACAGGGGGCAGATACGCAGTATTTT	CASSDSGQGADTQYF
TRBV16	NA	TRBJ2-2	NA	TGTGCCAGCAGCCAAAGGATTGGGGAGCTGTTTTTT	CASSQRIGELFF
TRBV28	once	TRBJ2-1	TRBD2	TGTGCCAGCAGTTTAGGGTCCGGCGGGAGGTCTAATGAGCAGTTCTTC	CASSLGSGGRSNEQFF
TRBV28	NA	TRBJ1-1	TRBD1	TGTGCCAGCAGTTTGTCGAGGGACAGGGGGTTCGTGGACACTGAAGCTTTCTTT	CASSLSRDRGFVDTEAFF
TRBV7-9	NA	TRBJ2-7	NA	TGTGCCAGCATACCGCCCCTCGGGTACGAGCAGTACTTC	CASIPPLGYEQYF
TRBV7-2	NA	TRBJ2-2	TRBD2	TGTGCCAGCAGCTTCCACCCCGGACTAGCGACCGGGGAGCTGTTTTTT	CASSFHPGLATGELFF
TRBV5-5	NA	TRBJ1-5	NA	TGTGCCAGCAGCCTCGGGTATAGCAATCAGCCCCAGCATTTT	CASSLGYSNQPQHF
TRBV9	NA	TRBJ1-3	NA	TGTGCCAGCAGCATGGACGGCTCTGGAAACACCATATATTTT	CASSMDGSGNTIYF
TRBV5-4	NA	TRBJ1-1	NA	TGTGCCAGCAGCTCTAGGGATATGAACACTGAAGCTTTCTTT	CASSSRDMNTEAFF
TRBV7-9	NA	TRBJ2-7	TRBD1	TGTGCCAGCAGCTCTCCGGGACAGGGTCCCGAGCAGTACTTC	CASSSPGQGPEQYF
TRBV5-1	NA	TRBJ2-7	NA	TGCGCCAGCAGCCCCCTTGACTTGGGGCGTCCCTACGAGCAGTACTTC	CASSPLDLGRPYEQYF
TRBV27	NA	TRBJ2-7	NA	TGTGCCAGCCAACTGAGGGGCTACCACTACGAGCAGTACTTC	CASQLRGYHYEQYF
TRBV2	once	TRBJ2-3	NA	TGTGCCAGCACAGGCAGTAACACAGATACGCAGTATTTT	CASTGSNTDTQYF
TRBV29-1	few	TRBJ2-5	TRBD2	TGCAGCGTTGACGGACTAGCGGGGCCGATGTACCAAGAGACCCAGTACTTC	CSVDGLAGPMYQETQYF
TRBV7-6	NA	TRBJ2-7	NA	TGTGCCAGCAGCACGGCGACAGGCTACGAGCAGTACTTC	CASSTATGYEQYF
TRBV7-8	NA	TRBJ2-1	NA	TGTGCCAGCAGCTTAGTTACCAATGAGCAGTTCTTC	CASSLVTNEQFF
TRBV28	NA	TRBJ2-7	TRBD2	TGTGCCAGCAGTTTCCCTTACGCCTCTAGCGGGAGCTCCTACGAGCAGTACTTC	CASSFPYASSGSSYEQYF
TRBV19	NA	TRBJ2-1	TRBD2	TGTGCCAGTAGTATAGACCTCGAAACGCCGGGACTAGCGGGAGGGCCAAGCAGTTACAATGAGCAGTTCTTC	CASSIDLETPGLAGGPSSYNEQFF
TRBV30	NA	TRBJ1-1	NA	TGTGCCTGGGGGAGGGGTCGGGGAATGAACACTGAAGCTTTCTTT	CAWGRGRGMNTEAFF
TRBV9	NA	TRBJ2-7	NA	TGTGCCAGCAGCGTAGGAATGGGGAACTCCTACGAGCAGTACTTC	CASSVGMGNSYEQYF
TRBV9	NA	TRBJ1-2	TRBD1	TGTGCCAGCAGCACCCCGACAGGGGGCGAGTTAGGAAGGGTCTATGGCTACACCTTC	CASSTPTGGELGRVYGYTF
TRBV29-1	NA	TRBJ2-1	TRBD2	TGCAGCGCCACCGAGGGACTACTTTTCTATGAGCAGTTCTTC	CSATEGLLFYEQFF
TRBV7-9	once	TRBJ2-7	NA	TGTGCCAGCAGACCCACCGGCGGCTACGAGCAGTACTTC	CASRPTGGYEQYF
TRBV18	NA	TRBJ2-3	NA	TGTGCCAGCTCACCAGTTCGAGGGGATCTCGATACGCAGTATTTT	CASSPVRGDLDTQYF
TRBV15	NA	TRBJ1-4	NA	TGTGCCACCTCTCCGTCTTACCTTGCAACTAATGAAAAACTGTTTTTT	CATSPSYLATNEKLFF
TRBV6-5	NA	TRBJ1-5	NA	TGTGCCAGCGGGCAATTCAATCAGCCCCAGCATTTT	CASGQFNQPQHF
TRBV11-2	NA	TRBJ2-7	NA	TGTGCCAGCAGCTTAGAAGGCGTACGGTACGAGCAGTACTTC	CASSLEGVRYEQYF
TRBV9	NA	TRBJ2-3	NA	TGTGCCAGCAGCGTAGATTCAGATACGCAGTATTTT	CASSVDSDTQYF
TRBV7-9	NA	TRBJ2-7	NA	TGTGCCAGCAGCTTTCCCCCATACGAGCAGTACTTC	CASSFPPYEQYF
TRBV27	NA	TRBJ1-4	NA	TGTGCCAGCAGTTTATCCCCGACCGGGCCCGAGAATGAAAAACTGTTTTTT	CASSLSPTGPENEKLFF
TRBV9	NA	TRBJ2-1	NA	TGTGCCAGCAGCGTAAGTGGAAACTACAATGAGCAGTTCTTC	CASSVSGNYNEQFF
TRBV28	NA	TRBJ2-3	NA	TGTGCCAGCCACAAAACCGGGACTCGCACAGATACGCAGTATTTT	CASHKTGTRTDTQYF
TRBV27	NA	TRBJ2-1	TRBD1	TGTGCCAGCAGTTTAATTAAACAGGGGGAGCAGTTCTTC	CASSLIKQGEQFF
TRBV4-1	NA	TRBJ1-3	TRBD1	TGCGCCAGCAGCCTCGGACAGGGGTATGGAAACACCATATATTTT	CASSLGQGYGNTIYF
TRBV19	NA	TRBJ1-1	TRBD1	TGTGCCAGTAGTACGTGGGGACAGGGGTTCGCTGAAGCTTTCTTT	CASSTWGQGFAEAFF
TRBV5-1	NA	TRBJ2-1	NA	TGCGCCAGCAGCTTGCGGTATCGGGACCATGAGCAGTTCTTC	CASSLRYRDHEQFF
TRBV10-3	NA	TRBJ2-5	NA	TGTGCCATCAGCCGGGCGGGACAGCAGACCCAGTACTTC	CAISRAGQQTQYF
TRBV4-1	NA	TRBJ1-1	NA	TGCGCCAGCAGCCAGGTGAACACTGAAGCTTTCTTT	CASSQVNTEAFF
TRBV19	NA	TRBJ2-2	NA	TGTGCCAGTAGTATTCCGCGGCAGAACACCGGGGAGCTGTTTTTT	CASSIPRQNTGELFF
TRBV5-6	NA	TRBJ2-3	NA	TGTGCCAGTCATAAAGGTGCCGCAGATACGCAGTATTTT	CASHKGAADTQYF
TRBV27	NA	TRBJ1-1	NA	TGTGCCAGCAGTTTCTTAAGGGGTGGCGCTGAAGCTTTCTTT	CASSFLRGGAEAFF
TRBV19	NA	TRBJ2-2	NA	TGTGCCAGTAGTATGGGTTCAAGTAGGGAGCTGTTTTTT	CASSMGSSRELFF
TRBV19	NA	TRBJ2-7	NA	TGTGCCAGTAGTACCCAGCAACGGACAGTCGAGCAGTACTTC	CASSTQQRTVEQYF
TRBV2	NA	TRBJ1-2	NA	TGTGCCAGCAGTGCCGTTACGAGGTACGGCTACACCTTC	CASSAVTRYGYTF
TRBV15	NA	TRBJ2-3	NA	TGTGCCACCAGTGGGGGACCAGATACGCAGTATTTT	CATSGGPDTQYF